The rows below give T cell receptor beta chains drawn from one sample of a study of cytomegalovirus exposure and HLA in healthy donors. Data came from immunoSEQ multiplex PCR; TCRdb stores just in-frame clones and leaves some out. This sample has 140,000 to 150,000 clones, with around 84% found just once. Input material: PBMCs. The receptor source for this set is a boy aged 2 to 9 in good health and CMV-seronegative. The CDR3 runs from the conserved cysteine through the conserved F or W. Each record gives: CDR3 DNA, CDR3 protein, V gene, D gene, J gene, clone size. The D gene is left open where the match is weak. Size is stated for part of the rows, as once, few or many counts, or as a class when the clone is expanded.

TGTGCCAGCAGCCCAAGAACTGGGGACAGACGATTCTACGAGCAGTACTTC,CASSPRTGDRRFYEQYF,TRBV7-2,TRBD1,TRBJ2-7,few
TGTGCCAGCAGTGAAGCGGGCGGGAGCCCCTACGAGCAGTACTTC,CASSEAGGSPYEQYF,TRBV7-3,TRBD2,TRBJ2-7,-
TGCGCCAGCAGCTACGGGAACACAGGGGGGAGAGGCTACACCTTC,CASSYGNTGGRGYTF,TRBV5-1,TRBD1,TRBJ1-2,-
TGTGCCAGCTATTCGGGCAGGGCAGAGGGAAACACCATATATTTT,CASYSGRAEGNTIYF,TRBV2,-,TRBJ1-3,once
TGTGCCAGCAGGCTGGTAGTACCTAGCACAGATACGCAGTATTTT,CASRLVVPSTDTQYF,TRBV5-5,-,TRBJ2-3,-
TGTGCCAGCAGCCGTAGGGGTTCGGTAGCGGGAGTTGCGGCCTACGAGCAGTACTTC,CASSRRGSVAGVAAYEQYF,TRBV7-9,TRBD2,TRBJ2-7,-
TGTGCCAGCAGCAAGACTAGCGGGTGGCGGGATACGCAGTATTTT,CASSKTSGWRDTQYF,TRBV9,TRBD2,TRBJ2-3,-
TGTGCCAGCCGCTCATCCGGCTATGGCTACACCTTC,CASRSSGYGYTF,TRBV28,-,TRBJ1-2,-
TGTGCGGCGGGGGTCACAAATTCACCCCTCCACTTT,CAAGVTNSPLHF,TRBV28,-,TRBJ1-6,once
TGTGCCAGCAGCTGGGAGGTAGCTAACTATGGCTACACCTTC,CASSWEVANYGYTF,TRBV11-3,-,TRBJ1-2,-
TGTGCCAGCAGCCCAGACTCGTGGGGGCGAGCTTTCTTT,CASSPDSWGRAFF,TRBV7-8,-,TRBJ1-1,few
TGTGCCAGCAGCCAGGGTAGTAGCGGGGGCTACAATGAGCAGTTCTTC,CASSQGSSGGYNEQFF,TRBV4-2,TRBD2,TRBJ2-1,-
TGTGCCAGCAGCCATCAACTGCTAGCGGGGAAACCCACAGATACGCAGTATTTT,CASSHQLLAGKPTDTQYF,TRBV9,TRBD2,TRBJ2-3,-
TGTGCCAGCAGGGCGGGACAGGGGCTTTACGAGCAGTACTTC,CASRAGQGLYEQYF,TRBV6-1,TRBD1,TRBJ2-7,-
TGTGCCAGCAGAGGGCGCAGGGGGCGCGACTATGGCTACACCTTC,CASRGRRGRDYGYTF,TRBV6-1,TRBD1,TRBJ1-2,-
TGTGCCAGCAGTATACAGGGCGGTCCCTACGAGCAGTACTTC,CASSIQGGPYEQYF,TRBV7-3,-,TRBJ2-7,-
TGTGCCAGCTCACCGGTCAGGGTCGGTAGGGAGACCCAGTACTTC,CASSPVRVGRETQYF,TRBV18,-,TRBJ2-5,-
TGTGCCAGCAGCTACCCGGGCACCCCGGGAAATTCACCCCTCCACTTT,CASSYPGTPGNSPLHF,TRBV5-4,-,TRBJ1-6,-
TGTGCCAGCAGCTTGGCCCCAGGGTTCGCGGGGGCCTTCTCCAATGAGCAGTTCTTC,CASSLAPGFAGAFSNEQFF,TRBV5-6,-,TRBJ2-1,-
TGTGCCAGTAGTTACAGGGGGAACGGGGAGACCCAGTACTTC,CASSYRGNGETQYF,TRBV19,TRBD1,TRBJ2-5,-
TGTGCCAGCAAGCGGGAGTCTCAAGAGACCCAGTACTTC,CASKRESQETQYF,TRBV2,TRBD2,TRBJ2-5,-
TGTGCCAGCAGCCCTCTAGCGGGAGCGGCCTACGAGCAGTACTTC,CASSPLAGAAYEQYF,TRBV7-3,TRBD2,TRBJ2-7,-
TGTGCCAGCAGTTTATATCTCCCTCCACAGAACACCGGGGAGCTGTTTTTT,CASSLYLPPQNTGELFF,TRBV28,-,TRBJ2-2,once
TGTGCCAGCACCAAACTAGTTAATGAAGCTTTCTTT,CASTKLVNEAFF,TRBV11-1,-,TRBJ1-1,-
TGTGCCAGCAGCGGGAGAGGGGACACCTCGAACTATGGCTACACCTTC,CASSGRGDTSNYGYTF,TRBV9,-,TRBJ1-2,once
TGTGCCAGCAGCCAAGATCATGGCGGGACCTACGAGCAGTACTTC,CASSQDHGGTYEQYF,TRBV4-2,-,TRBJ2-7,-
TGTGCCACCAGCAGCGGTCCGGGAGTGACCCAGTACTTC,CATSSGPGVTQYF,TRBV15,-,TRBJ2-5,-
TGTGCCAGCAGTCGCCAGGTAAATCTCTACGAGCAGTACTTC,CASSRQVNLYEQYF,TRBV9,-,TRBJ2-7,-
TGTGCCACCATAACAGATTCCGGCACTGAAGCTTTCTTT,CATITDSGTEAFF,TRBV6-1,-,TRBJ1-1,-
TGTGCCAGCAGCTCGAGACAGGGGGGTGCGAACACTGAAGCTTTCTTT,CASSSRQGGANTEAFF,TRBV11-1,TRBD1,TRBJ1-1,-
TGTGCCAGCAGCCCTGTTAGCGGGGAGCGATACAATGAGCAGTTCTTC,CASSPVSGERYNEQFF,TRBV11-2,TRBD2,TRBJ2-1,-
TGTGCCAGCAGTGAAACTAGCGGGGCAGTGGGTACCGGGGAGCTGTTTTTT,CASSETSGAVGTGELFF,TRBV25-1,TRBD2,TRBJ2-2,-
TGTGCCAGCAGCTTCACAAGACTTGACTACGAGCAGTACTTC,CASSFTRLDYEQYF,TRBV11-2,-,TRBJ2-7,-
TGTGCCAGCAGCCCCCACAGGGAACCCCGCACAGATACGCAGTATTTT,CASSPHREPRTDTQYF,TRBV7-9,-,TRBJ2-3,-
TGTGCCAGCAGCAGTAACGGGGACTCAACTAATGAAAAACTGTTTTTT,CASSSNGDSTNEKLFF,TRBV5-4,-,TRBJ1-4,-
TGTGCCAGCAGCTTAATGGGCAGCTTGAACACTGAAGCTTTCTTT,CASSLMGSLNTEAFF,TRBV11-3,-,TRBJ1-1,-
TGCGCCAGCAGCCAAGGACAGGGGAGAACCTACGAGCAGTACTTC,CASSQGQGRTYEQYF,TRBV4-3,TRBD1,TRBJ2-7,-
TGTGCCAGCAGCCCCGGGACACCGAGGAGCACAGATACGCAGTATTTT,CASSPGTPRSTDTQYF,TRBV5-4,-,TRBJ2-3,-
TGTGCCACCGGGGAGGGGGGAACCTTACGAGAGCAGTACTTC,CATGEGGTLREQYF,TRBV6-1,-,TRBJ2-7,-
TGCGCCAGCAGCTTGGACGTGAGTCAGCCCCAGCATTTT,CASSLDVSQPQHF,TRBV5-1,-,TRBJ1-5,-
TGTGCCAGCAGTCTCCGACGGGGGGATAATAGCAATCAGCCCCAGCATTTT,CASSLRRGDNSNQPQHF,TRBV28,-,TRBJ1-5,-